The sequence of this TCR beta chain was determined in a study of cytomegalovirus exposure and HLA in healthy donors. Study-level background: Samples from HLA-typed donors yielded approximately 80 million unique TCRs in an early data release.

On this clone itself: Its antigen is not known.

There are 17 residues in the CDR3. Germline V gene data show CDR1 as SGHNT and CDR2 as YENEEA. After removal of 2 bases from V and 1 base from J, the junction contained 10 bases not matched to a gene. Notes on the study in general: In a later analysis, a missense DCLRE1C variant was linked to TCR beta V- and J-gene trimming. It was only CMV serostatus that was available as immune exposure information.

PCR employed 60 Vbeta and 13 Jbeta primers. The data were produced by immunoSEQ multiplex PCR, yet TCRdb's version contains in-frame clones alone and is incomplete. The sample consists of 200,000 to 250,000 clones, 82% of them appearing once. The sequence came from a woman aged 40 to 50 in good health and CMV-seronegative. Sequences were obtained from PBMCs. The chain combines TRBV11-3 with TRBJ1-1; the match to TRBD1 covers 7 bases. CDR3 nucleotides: TGTGCCAGCAGCTTAATTTTGCTCGGGACAGAGAACACTGAAGCTTTCTTT. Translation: CASSLILLGTENTEAFF.